This TCR beta chain was obtained from a study of cytomegalovirus exposure and HLA in healthy donors. Study results and limitations: A further, later analysis showed that HLA-associated TCR beta chains (compared with equally common others) were more clonally expanded. CMV antigen specificity of a few CMV-associated chains was confirmed in vitro.

Comment on this clone: The antigen is undetermined.

The PCR was carried out with 60 Vbeta primers and 13 Jbeta primers. Clones were read by immunoSEQ multiplex PCR, and TCRdb kept only the in-frame ones, dropping some. The data hold about 120,000 clones, with over 75% observed a single time. This CDR3 comprises 11 residues. V gave up 6 bases and J gave up 8 bases, with 7 bases separating them. Germline CDR1 reads MNHNY; CDR2 reads SVGAGI (reference sequence). This TCR was recovered from a man aged 35 to 55 in good health and CMV-seropositive. V usage is TRBV6-6 and J usage is TRBJ1-4; maybe TRBD1 (5 bases). The sequenced sample was PBMCs. The DNA of the CDR3 is TGTGCCAGCAGGGGGCGAGAAAAACTGTTTTTT. It is translated as CASRGREKLFF.